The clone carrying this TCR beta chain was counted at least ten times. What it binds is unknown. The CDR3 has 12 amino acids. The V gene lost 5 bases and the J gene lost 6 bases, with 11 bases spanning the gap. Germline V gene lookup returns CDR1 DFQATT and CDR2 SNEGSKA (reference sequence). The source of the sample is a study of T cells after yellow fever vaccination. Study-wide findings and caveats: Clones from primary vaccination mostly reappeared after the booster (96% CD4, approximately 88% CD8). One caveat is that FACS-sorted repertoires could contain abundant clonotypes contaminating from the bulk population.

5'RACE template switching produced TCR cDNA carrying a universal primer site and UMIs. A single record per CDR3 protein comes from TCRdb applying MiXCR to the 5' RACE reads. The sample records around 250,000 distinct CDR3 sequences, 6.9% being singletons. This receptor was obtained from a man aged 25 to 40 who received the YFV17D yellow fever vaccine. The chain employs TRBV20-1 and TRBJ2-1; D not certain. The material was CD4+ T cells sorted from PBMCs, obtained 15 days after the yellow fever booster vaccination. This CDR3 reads CSAGMGSNEQFF. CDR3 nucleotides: TGCAGTGCTGGAATGGGTTCCAATGAGCAGTTCTTC.